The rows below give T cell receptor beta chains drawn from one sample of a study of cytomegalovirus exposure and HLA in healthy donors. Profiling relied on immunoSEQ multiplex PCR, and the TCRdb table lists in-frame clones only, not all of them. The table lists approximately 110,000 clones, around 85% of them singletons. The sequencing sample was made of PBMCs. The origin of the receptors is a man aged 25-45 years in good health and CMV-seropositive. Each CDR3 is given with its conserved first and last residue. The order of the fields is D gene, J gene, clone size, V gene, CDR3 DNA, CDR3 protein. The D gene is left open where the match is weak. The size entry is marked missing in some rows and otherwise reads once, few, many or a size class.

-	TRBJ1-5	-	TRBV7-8	TGTGCCAGCAGCTTATGGGGGGAGAGCAATCAGCCCCAGCATTTT	CASSLWGESNQPQHF
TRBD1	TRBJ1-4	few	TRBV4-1	TGCGCCAGCAGGGACAGGGCTGAAAAACTGTTTTTT	CASRDRAEKLFF
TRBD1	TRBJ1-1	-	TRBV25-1	TGTGCCACCCTGGGGGAAAGACAGGGGAACACTGAAGCTTTCTTT	CATLGERQGNTEAFF
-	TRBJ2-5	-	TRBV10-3	TGTGCCATCAGTGAGGCTCCACTAGCACGGGAGACCCAGTACTTC	CAISEAPLARETQYF
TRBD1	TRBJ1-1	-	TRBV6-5	TGTGCCAGCAGTAGGGTTCACAGGGGGACTGAAGCTTTCTTT	CASSRVHRGTEAFF
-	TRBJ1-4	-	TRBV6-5	TGTGCCAGCAGTTACGCGGAGACTAATGAAAAACTGTTTTTT	CASSYAETNEKLFF
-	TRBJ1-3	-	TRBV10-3	TGTGCCATCAGTGGAGGCAGCTCTGGAAACACCATATATTTT	CAISGGSSGNTIYF
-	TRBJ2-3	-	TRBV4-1	TGCGCTAGCAGCTTGGACCCAGGGCCCACAGATACGCAGTATTTT	CASSLDPGPTDTQYF
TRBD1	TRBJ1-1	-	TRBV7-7	TGTGCTAGCAGCTTAGACAGGGGTGCTGAAGCTTTCTTT	CASSLDRGAEAFF
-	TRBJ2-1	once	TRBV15	TGTGCCACCAGCAGATTAGGGACATCGGACAATGAGCAGTTCTTC	CATSRLGTSDNEQFF
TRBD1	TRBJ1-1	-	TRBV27	TGTGCCAGCAGTTTAGCAGGGGGGTCCACTGAAGCTTTCTTT	CASSLAGGSTEAFF
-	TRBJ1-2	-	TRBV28	TGTGCCAGCTCGGGGGGATATGGCTACACCTTC	CASSGGYGYTF
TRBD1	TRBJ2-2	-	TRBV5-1	TGCGCCAGCAGCCTACAGGGGGCCAGCGGGGAGCTGTTTTTT	CASSLQGASGELFF
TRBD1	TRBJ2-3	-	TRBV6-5	TGTGCCAGCAGGGCCAGACAGGGAAGCACAGATACGCAGTATTTT	CASRARQGSTDTQYF
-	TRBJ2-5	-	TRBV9	TGTGCCAGCAGCCCCCGCGGAGAGACCCAGTACTTC	CASSPRGETQYF
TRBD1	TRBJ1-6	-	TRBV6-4	TGTGCCAGCAGTGACCCCCGGGACAGGAATTCACCCCTCCACTTT	CASSDPRDRNSPLHF
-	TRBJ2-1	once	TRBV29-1	TGCAGCGTGAATGGGTTAGCATCCTACAATGAGCAGTTCTTC	CSVNGLASYNEQFF
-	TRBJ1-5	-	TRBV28	TGTGCCAGCAGTTTACCCGTTGCGCGGGGGAGCAATCAGCCCCAGCATTTT	CASSLPVARGSNQPQHF
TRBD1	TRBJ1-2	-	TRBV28	TGTGCCAGCAGTACTTCACAGGGGGCGACTAACTATGGCTACACCTTC	CASSTSQGATNYGYTF
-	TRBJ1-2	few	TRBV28	TGTGCCAGCAGTATCCAGGAGGATGGCTACACCTTC	CASSIQEDGYTF
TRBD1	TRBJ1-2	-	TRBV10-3	TGTGCCATCAGTGATGTGGGCAGGGGGCTTGGCTACACCTTC	CAISDVGRGLGYTF
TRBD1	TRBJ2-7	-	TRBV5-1	TGCGCCAGCAGCTTGGGACAGGGCGAAGGGCAGTACTTC	CASSLGQGEGQYF
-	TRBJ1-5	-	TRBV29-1	TGCAGCGTTGGCGGGGGCGCGTCCAATCAGCCCCAGCATTTT	CSVGGGASNQPQHF
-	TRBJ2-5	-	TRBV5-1	TGCGCCAGCAGCTTGGGGGGGGATCAAGAGACCCAGTACTTC	CASSLGGDQETQYF
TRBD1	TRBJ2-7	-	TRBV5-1	TGCGCCAGCAGCCCAGGACAGGGGAACTACGAGCAGTACTTC	CASSPGQGNYEQYF
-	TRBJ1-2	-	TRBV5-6	TGTGCCAGCAGCTTGGTACAGACTAACTATGGCTACACCTTC	CASSLVQTNYGYTF
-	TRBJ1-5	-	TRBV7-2	TGTGCCAGCAGCCCCGTGAGGGGCAATCAGCCCCAGCATTTT	CASSPVRGNQPQHF
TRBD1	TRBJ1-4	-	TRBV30	TGTGCCTGGAGTGTACAGGGACAGGGCGATGAAAAACTGTTTTTT	CAWSVQGQGDEKLFF
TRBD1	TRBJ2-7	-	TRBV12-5	TGTGCTAGTGGTTACTCCGGGACAGTTACCTACGAGCAGTACTTC	CASGYSGTVTYEQYF
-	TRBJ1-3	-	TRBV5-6	TGTGCCAGCAGCTTAGCAGGGGCTGCTGGAAACACCATATATTTT	CASSLAGAAGNTIYF
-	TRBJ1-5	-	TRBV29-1	TGCAGCGTTGCAGGGATCAATCAGCCCCAGCATTTT	CSVAGINQPQHF
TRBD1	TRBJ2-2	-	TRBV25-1	TGTGCCAGCAGTGTCACAGGGGGTTGGACCGGGGAGCTGTTTTTT	CASSVTGGWTGELFF
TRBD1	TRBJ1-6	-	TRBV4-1	TGCGCCAGCAGCCAAGTTGACAGGGTTGGTTCACCCCTCCACTTT	CASSQVDRVGSPLHF
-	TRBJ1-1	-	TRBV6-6	TGTGCCAGCAGTTACAGTGGGGGGACTGAAGCTTTCTTT	CASSYSGGTEAFF
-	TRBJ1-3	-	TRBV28	TGTGCCAGCTCCCCGGGGGGCACTGGAAACACCATATATTTT	CASSPGGTGNTIYF
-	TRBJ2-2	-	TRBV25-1	TGTGCCAGCAGTAGGGGCCTGAACACCGGGGAGCTGTTTTTT	CASSRGLNTGELFF
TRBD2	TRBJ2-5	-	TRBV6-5	TGTGCCAGCAGTGGCCCGGGACTAGGGCAAGAGACCCAGTACTTC	CASSGPGLGQETQYF
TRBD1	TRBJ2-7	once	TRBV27	TGTGCCAGCATCCAGGTCCCGGACAGGGTCTACGAGCAGTACTTC	CASIQVPDRVYEQYF
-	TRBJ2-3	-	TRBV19	TGTGCCAGTATGGTCAGGGATAGCACAGATACGCAGTATTTT	CASMVRDSTDTQYF
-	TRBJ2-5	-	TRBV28	TGTGCCAGCAGTTCCCGCGGGCAGGGGTACTTGGTGACCCAGTACTTC	CASSSRGQGYLVTQYF
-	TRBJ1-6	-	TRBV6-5	TGTGCCATCAGGGGCCAGAATAATTCACCCCTCCACTTT	CAIRGQNNSPLHF
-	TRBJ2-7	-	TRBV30	TGTGCCTGGAGTATTTCCGGGGTCGAGCAGTACTTC	CAWSISGVEQYF
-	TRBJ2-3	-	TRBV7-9	TGTGCCAGCAGCTTAGAACTAACAAGGGATACGCAGTATTTT	CASSLELTRDTQYF
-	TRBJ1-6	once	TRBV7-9	TGTGCCAGCAGCTTAGGATCCGGGAGAGGATCACCCCTCCACTTT	CASSLGSGRGSPLHF
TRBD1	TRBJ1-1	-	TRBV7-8	TGTGCCAGCAGCATTCGACAGGGGGCGAACACTGAAGCTTTCTTT	CASSIRQGANTEAFF
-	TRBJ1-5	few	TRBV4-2	TGTGCCAGCAGCCAAGCTGCAGGCAGAGGAGGGAATCAGCCCCAGCATTTT	CASSQAAGRGGNQPQHF
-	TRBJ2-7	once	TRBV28	TGTGCCAGCAGTTTCTTTGGGGGCGGGCCCGCGAGGGAGCAGTACTTC	CASSFFGGGPAREQYF
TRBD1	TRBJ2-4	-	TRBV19	TGTGCCAGTAGTATAGCGGCGGGACAGGGGTGCTTC	CASSIAAGQGCF
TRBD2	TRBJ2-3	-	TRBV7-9	TGTGCCAGCAGCATGATAGCGGGGGCCAACACAGATACGCAGTATTTT	CASSMIAGANTDTQYF
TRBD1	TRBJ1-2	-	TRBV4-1	TGCGCCAGCAGCCAAGATCAGGGGGCGAAGTATGGCTACACCTTC	CASSQDQGAKYGYTF
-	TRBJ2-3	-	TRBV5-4	TGTGCCAGCAGCTTGAACACGGATACGCAGTATTTT	CASSLNTDTQYF
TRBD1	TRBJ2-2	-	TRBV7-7	TGTGCTAGCAGCCCCGACAGGGGGACCGGGGAGCTGTTTTTT	CASSPDRGTGELFF
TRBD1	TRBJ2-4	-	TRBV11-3	TGTGCCAGCAGCCTAGGGGGCCCAGGCAACATTCAGTACTTC	CASSLGGPGNIQYF
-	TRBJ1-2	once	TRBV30	TGTGCCTGGAATCCGGCGGGGGCGAACTATGGCTACACCTTC	CAWNPAGANYGYTF
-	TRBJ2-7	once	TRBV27	TGTGCCAGCAGTTTATGGAGCGGGCCCTACGAGCAGTACTTC	CASSLWSGPYEQYF
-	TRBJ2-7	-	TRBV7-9	TGTGCCAGCAGTTCTACAGGGTACGAGCAGTACTTC	CASSSTGYEQYF
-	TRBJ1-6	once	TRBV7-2	TGTGCCAGCAGCTCCCGCCCCCCTCAGGGGAGCAATTCACCCCTCCACTTT	CASSSRPPQGSNSPLHF
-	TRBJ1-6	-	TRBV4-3	TGCGCCAGCAGCCAAGATCGGCCAGGGAATTCACCCCTCCACTTT	CASSQDRPGNSPLHF
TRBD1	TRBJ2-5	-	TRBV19	TGTGCCAGTAGTTCGACAGGGTTAACAGCTCCGCACCAAGAGACCCAGTACTTC	CASSSTGLTAPHQETQYF